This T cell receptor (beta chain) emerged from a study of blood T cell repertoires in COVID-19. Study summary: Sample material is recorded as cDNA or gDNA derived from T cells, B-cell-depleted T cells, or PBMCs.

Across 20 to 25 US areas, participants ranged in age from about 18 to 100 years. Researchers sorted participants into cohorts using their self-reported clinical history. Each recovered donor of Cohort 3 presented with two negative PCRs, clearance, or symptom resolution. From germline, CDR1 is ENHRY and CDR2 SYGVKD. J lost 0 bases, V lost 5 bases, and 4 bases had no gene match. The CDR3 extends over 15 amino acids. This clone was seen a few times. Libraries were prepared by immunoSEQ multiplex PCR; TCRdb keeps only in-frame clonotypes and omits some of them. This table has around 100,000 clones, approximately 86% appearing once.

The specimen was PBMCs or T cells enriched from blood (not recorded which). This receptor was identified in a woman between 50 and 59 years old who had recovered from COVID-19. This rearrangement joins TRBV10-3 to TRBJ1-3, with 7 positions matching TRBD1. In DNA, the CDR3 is TGTGCCATCAGTTGGGGACAGAGCTCTGGAAACACCATATATTTT. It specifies CAISWGQSSGNTIYF.